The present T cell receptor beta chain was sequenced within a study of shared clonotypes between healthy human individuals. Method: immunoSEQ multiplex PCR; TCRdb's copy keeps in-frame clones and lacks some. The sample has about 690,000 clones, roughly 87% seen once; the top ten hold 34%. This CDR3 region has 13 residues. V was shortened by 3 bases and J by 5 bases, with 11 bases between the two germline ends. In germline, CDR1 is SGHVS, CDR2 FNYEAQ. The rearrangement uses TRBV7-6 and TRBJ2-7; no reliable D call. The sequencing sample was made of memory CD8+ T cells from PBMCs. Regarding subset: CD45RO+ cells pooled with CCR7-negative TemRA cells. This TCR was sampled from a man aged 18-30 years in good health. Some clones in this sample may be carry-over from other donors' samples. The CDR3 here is CASSFAIWDEQYF. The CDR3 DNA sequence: TGTGCCAGCAGCTTTGCCATTTGGGACGAGCAGTACTTC.